This TCR beta chain is from a study of technical replicates of blood from a handful of donors. Here immunoSEQ multiplex PCR was the method, and the copy in TCRdb shows in-frame clones only, minus some. This table has tens of thousands of clones, approximately 94% appearing once. This CDR3 has 14 amino acids. The germline V gene has CDR1 SGHRS and CDR2 YFSETQ. V was shortened by 5 bases and J by 5 bases, with 14 bases between the two germline ends. The sequence was obtained from a human donor in good health. This chain links TRBV5-1 with TRBJ2-1; tentatively, D is TRBD2 (5 bases). Sequenced input: T cells isolated from PBMCs. The CDR3 DNA reads TGCGCCAGCAGTACCGGGATGAAAAACAATGAGCAGTTCTTC. Translating it yields CASSTGMKNNEQFF.